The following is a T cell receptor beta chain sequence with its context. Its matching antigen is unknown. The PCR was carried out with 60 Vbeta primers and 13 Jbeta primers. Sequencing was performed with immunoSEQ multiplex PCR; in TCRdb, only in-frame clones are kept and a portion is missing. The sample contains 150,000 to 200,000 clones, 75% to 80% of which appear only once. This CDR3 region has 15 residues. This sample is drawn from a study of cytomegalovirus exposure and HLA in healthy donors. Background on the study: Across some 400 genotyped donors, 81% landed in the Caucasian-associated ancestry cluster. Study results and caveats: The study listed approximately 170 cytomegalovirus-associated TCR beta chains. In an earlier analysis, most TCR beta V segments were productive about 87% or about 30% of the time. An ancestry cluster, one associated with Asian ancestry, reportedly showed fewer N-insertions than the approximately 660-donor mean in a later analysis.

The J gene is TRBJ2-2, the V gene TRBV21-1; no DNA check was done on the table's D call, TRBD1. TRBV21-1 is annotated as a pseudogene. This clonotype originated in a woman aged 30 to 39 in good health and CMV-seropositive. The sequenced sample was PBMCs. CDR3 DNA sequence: TGTGCCAGCAGCAAAGAGACAGGGCGGACCGGGGAGCTGTTTTTT. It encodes CASSKETGRTGELFF.